The 4 T cell receptor beta chains given below trace back to one sample, sequenced in a study of blood T cells in healthy people across ages. Through a sample-barcoded 5' primer and a J-beta primer mix, a second PCR was run for 7 to 11 cycles. TCRdb reanalysed the 5' RACE reads using MiXCR and keeps one entry per CDR3 protein. The sample includes some 1.8 million distinct CDR3 sequences, 30% to 40% of them seen just once. Sequenced input: blood. Receptors originate from a human donor in good health.

This clonotype is a singleton in its sample. J is TRBJ2-1 and V is TRBV5-1; D uncertain. Deletions cut 0 bases from V and 5 bases from J, with 9 bases between. Germline V gives CDR1 SGHRS, CDR2 YFSETQ. The CDR3 contains 14 residues. The CDR3 loop is CASSLVGSNNEQFF. The CDR3 nucleotides read TGCGCCAGCAGCTTGGTCGGCTCAAACAATGAGCAGTTCTTC.

The chain combines TRBV5-1 with TRBJ2-1; 10 bases line up with TRBD1. Germline lookup yields CDR1 SGHRS and CDR2 YFSETQ. Germline trimming cut 4 bases from V and 4 bases from J; bases unmatched to any gene: 5. The CDR3 is 15 residues long. The CDR3 here is CASSHGTGAYNEQFF. For the CDR3, the DNA is TGCGCCAGCAGCCACGGGACAGGGGCTTACAATGAGCAGTTCTTC. Full variable domain (missing parts from reference TRBV5-1 and TRBJ2-1): KAGVTQTPRYLIKTRGQQVTLSCSPISGHRSVSWYQQTPGQGLQFLFEYFSETQRNKGNFPGRFSGRQFSNSRSEMNVSTLELGDSALYLCASSHGTGAYNEQFFGPGTRLTVL.

This clonotype was seen at least ten times. The rearrangement links TRBV29-1 to TRBJ1-1; no definite D call. V shed 4 bases and J shed 0 bases, with 15 bases lying between them. The CDR3 is 15 residues long. The germline V gene encodes CDR1 SQVTM and CDR2 ANQGSEA. CDR3 sequence: CSVGAGWGMNTEAFF. The CDR3 bases are TGCAGCGTTGGAGCGGGGTGGGGAATGAACACTGAAGCTTTCTTT.

J is TRBJ2-5 and V is TRBV7-8; D is unresolved. The V and J ends lost 3 bases and 3 bases respectively, with 8 bases between them. The CDR3 covers 13 residues. Looked up from germline, CDR1 is SGHVS and CDR2 is FQNEAQ. The CDR3 sequence is CASSFFGEETQYF. The CDR3 bases are TGTGCCAGCAGCTTTTTTGGGGAAGAGACCCAGTACTTC.